This TCR beta chain comes out of a study of blood T cell repertoires in COVID-19. About the research overall: Donors in the United States, Italy and Spain gave samples during acute or convalescent COVID-19.

Enrolled through a virtual design, the participants were between 18 and 89 years of age and came from about two dozen US areas. Categorization into cohorts depended on clinical history that participants reported. As processed by the authors: Estimates of nucleated cell counts were drawn from the amplification of reference gene primers. Sequencing used immunoSEQ multiplex PCR; TCRdb keeps in-frame clones, though not all of them. V and J calls and clone size are those listed in that table; D and trimming were worked out from the DNA. The sample contains 220,000 or so clones, over 75% of which appear only once. The CDR3 is made up of 15 amino acids. The germline V gene encodes CDR1 KGHSH and CDR2 LQKENI. Trimming cost V 4 bases and J 0 bases, with 10 bases left between them.

This receptor was obtained from a woman aged 18-30 years in a cohort exposed to, infected with or recovered from COVID-19 (not recorded which). The chain uses TRBV18 and TRBJ1-3; D perhaps matches TRBD1 (5 bases). Sequences were obtained from PBMCs or T cells enriched from blood (not recorded which). The CDR3: CASSLDSDSGNTIYF. The CDR3 nucleotides are TGTGCCAGCTCACTCGACAGCGACTCTGGAAACACCATATATTTT.